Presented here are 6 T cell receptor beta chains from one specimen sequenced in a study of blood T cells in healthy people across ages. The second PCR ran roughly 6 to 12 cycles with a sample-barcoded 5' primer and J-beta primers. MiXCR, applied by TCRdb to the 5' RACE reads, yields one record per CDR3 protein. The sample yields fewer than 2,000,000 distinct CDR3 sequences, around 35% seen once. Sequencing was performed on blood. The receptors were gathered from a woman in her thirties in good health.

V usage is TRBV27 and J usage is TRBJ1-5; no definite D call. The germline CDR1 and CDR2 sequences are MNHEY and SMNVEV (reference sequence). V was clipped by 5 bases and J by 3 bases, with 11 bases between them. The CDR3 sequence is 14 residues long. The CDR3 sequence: CASSVGLYNQPQHF. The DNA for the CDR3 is TGTGCCAGCAGTGTAGGGTTGTACAATCAGCCCCAGCATTTT.

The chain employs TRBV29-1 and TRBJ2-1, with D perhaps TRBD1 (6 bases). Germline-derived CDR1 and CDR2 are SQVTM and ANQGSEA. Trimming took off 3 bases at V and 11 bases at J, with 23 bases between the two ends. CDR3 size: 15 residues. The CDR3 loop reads CSVDDSRGIGYKQFF. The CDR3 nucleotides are TGCAGCGTTGATGACTCCAGGGGAATAGGGTATAAGCAGTTCTTC.

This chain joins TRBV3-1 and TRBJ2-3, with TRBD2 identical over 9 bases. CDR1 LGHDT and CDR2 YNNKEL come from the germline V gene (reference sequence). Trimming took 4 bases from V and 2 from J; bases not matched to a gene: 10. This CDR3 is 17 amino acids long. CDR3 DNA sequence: TGTGCCAGCAGCCGACGACTAGCGGCATTAAACACAGATACGCAGTATTTT. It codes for CASSRRLAALNTDTQYF.

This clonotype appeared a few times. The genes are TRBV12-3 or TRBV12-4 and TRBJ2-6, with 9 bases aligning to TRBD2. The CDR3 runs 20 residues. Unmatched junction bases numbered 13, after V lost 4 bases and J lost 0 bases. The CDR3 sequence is CASSYGLARGVNSGANVLTF. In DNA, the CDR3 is TGTGCCAGCAGTTATGGACTAGCGAGAGGCGTAAACTCTGGGGCCAACGTCCTGACTTTC.

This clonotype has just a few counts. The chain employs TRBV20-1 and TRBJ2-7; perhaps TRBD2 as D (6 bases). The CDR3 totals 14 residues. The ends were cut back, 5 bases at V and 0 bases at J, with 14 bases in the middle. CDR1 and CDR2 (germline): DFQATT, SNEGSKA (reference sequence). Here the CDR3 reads CSAGLAGHSYEQYF. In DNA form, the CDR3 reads TGCAGTGCTGGGCTGGCGGGGCACTCCTACGAGCAGTACTTC.

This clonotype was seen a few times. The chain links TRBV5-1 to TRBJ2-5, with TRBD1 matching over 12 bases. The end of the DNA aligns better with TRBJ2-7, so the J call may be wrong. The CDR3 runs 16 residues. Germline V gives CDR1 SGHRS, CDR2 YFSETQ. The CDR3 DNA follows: TGCGCCAGCAGCTTGATTACCGGGACAGGGGGCGACGAGCAGTACTTC. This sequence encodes CASSLITGTGGDEQYF.